Each of the 22 T cell receptor beta chains below was sequenced from the same sample in a study of blood T cell repertoires in COVID-19. Produced via immunoSEQ multiplex PCR; TCRdb's table is partial and in-frame only. The data show some 390,000 clones, 80% to 90% seen once. Sequencing was performed on PBMCs or T cells enriched from blood (not recorded which). The receptors originated from a man between 25 and 39 years old who had recovered from COVID-19.

As for this clone: Other DNA sequences of this sample code for an identical CDR3. CDR3 nucleotide sequence: TGTGCCAGCTCACCACCGGGGGGGAGCACAGATACGCAGTATTTT. Residues: CASSPPGGSTDTQYF. The chain couples TRBV18 to TRBJ2-3; 7 nucleotides align to TRBD2. With V trimmed by 0 bases and J by 0 bases, 0 bases remained unmatched. Germline V gene sequence: CDR1 KGHSH, CDR2 LQKENI. This CDR3 has 15 amino acids. Full variable domain (rest looked up from reference TRBV18 and TRBJ2-3): NAGVMQNPRHLVRRRGQEARLRCSPMKGHSHVYWYRQLPEEGLKFMVYLQKENIIDESGMPKERFSAEFPKEGPSILRIQQVVRGDSAAYFCASSPPGGSTDTQYFGPGTRLTVL.

The chain combines TRBV25-1 with TRBJ1-2, with TRBD1 matching 11 bases. CDR1 is MGHDK and CDR2 is SYGVNS in the germline V gene. The CDR3 loop spans 15 amino acids. The junction had 10 bases not matched to a gene; V was cut back by 6 bases and J by 7 bases. The CDR3 sequence is CASRPPGQGDRGYTF. In DNA, the CDR3 is TGTGCCAGCAGACCTCCGGGACAGGGGGATCGTGGCTACACCTTC.

The chain has TRBV10-3 and TRBJ2-6, with D maybe TRBD2 (6 bases). The CDR3 extends over 14 amino acids. The germline V gene encodes CDR1 ENHRY and CDR2 SYGVKD. Trimming left V 8 bases short and J 0 bases short, with 8 bases between. The CDR3 bases are TGTGCCATCTGGCGGGGCTCTGGGGCCAACGTCCTGACTTTC. It codes for CAIWRGSGANVLTF.

This clone was detected once. This sequence joins TRBV2 and TRBJ1-2; D is unresolved. Trimming removed 6 bases at V and 3 bases at J, with 11 bases between. This CDR3 has 13 residues. Germline V CDR1 and CDR2: SNHLY, FYNNEI. DNA of the CDR3: TGTGCCAGCAGCTTGGGAGACTACTATGGCTACACCTTC. Its protein is CASSLGDYYGYTF.

This chain joins TRBV29-1 and TRBJ2-7; the match to TRBD1 covers 12 bases. The ends lost 3 bases at V and 8 bases at J; junction bases unmatched: 5. CDR3 size: 13 residues. Per germline, CDR1 SQVTM and CDR2 ANQGSEA. This CDR3 is CSVDGTGGIKQYF. CDR3 in DNA: TGCAGCGTTGACGGGACAGGGGGCATCAAGCAGTACTTC.

The chain combines TRBV15 with TRBJ1-2, with D uncertain. The CDR3 has 12 amino acids. Germline values: CDR1 LNHNV, CDR2 YYDKDF (reference sequence). The V gene lost 0 bases and the J gene lost 8 bases, with 7 bases spanning the gap. In DNA form, the CDR3 reads TGTGCCACCAGCAGAGAAGCGTCAGGCTACACCTTC. Protein product: CATSREASGYTF.

This chain uses TRBV5-5 with TRBJ1-2, with a tentative D call TRBD1 (6 bases). In germline, CDR1 is SGHKS, CDR2 YYEKEE (reference sequence). CDR3 length equals 15 residues. The germline V and J ends were trimmed by 3 bases and 0 bases, with 12 bases remaining between them. The CDR3 coding sequence is TGTGCCAGCAGCTCTGACACAGGGTCTAACTATGGCTACACCTTC. Translated: CASSSDTGSNYGYTF.

V gene TRBV19 combines with J gene TRBJ2-7; 7 bases fit TRBD1. The CDR3 has 15 amino acids. V shed 5 bases, J shed 0 bases, and the junction held 7 bases outside the gene matches. Germline lookup yields CDR1 LNHDA and CDR2 SQIVND (reference sequence). CDR3 in amino acids: CASSPPGQSSYEQYF. The CDR3, as DNA: TGTGCCAGTAGTCCGCCGGGACAGAGCTCCTACGAGCAGTACTTC.

The chain is built from TRBV12-3 or TRBV12-4 and TRBJ1-2, with D hard to call. This CDR3 contains 13 residues. Trimming took 7 bases from V and 3 from J, leaving 12 bases between them. The CDR3 reads CASTPGGDYGYTF. For the CDR3, the DNA is TGTGCCAGCACCCCCGGCGGCGACTATGGCTACACCTTC.

The chain uses TRBV19 and TRBJ2-3; 12 bases fit TRBD1. Germline CDR1 and CDR2: LNHDA and SQIVND (reference sequence). Trimming at V came to 6 bases and at J to 4 bases, leaving 5 bases not matched to a gene. This CDR3 contains 15 residues. Written as DNA, the CDR3 is TGTGCCAGTAGCCTGGGACAGGGGGCCTCAGATACGCAGTATTTT. Its translation: CASSLGQGASDTQYF.

V is TRBV19 and J is TRBJ1-3; no reliable D call. This CDR3 comprises 15 residues. Germline V gene data show CDR1 as LNHDA and CDR2 as SQIVND (reference sequence). Trimming stripped 5 bases from V and 0 bases from J, with 11 bases between. In DNA form, the CDR3 reads TGTGCCAGTAGTCTCGCAGGACTCTCTGGAAACACCATATATTTT. It codes for CASSLAGLSGNTIYF.

The rearrangement joins TRBV29-1 to TRBJ2-1; 12 nucleotides align to TRBD2. Trimming removed 6 bases from V and 5 bases from J; junction bases left unmatched: 8. Germline CDR1 SQVTM, CDR2 ANQGSEA. The CDR3 spans 15 residues. The CDR3: CSVTRTSGTNNEQFF. The DNA of the CDR3 is TGCAGCGTGACCAGGACTAGCGGGACGAACAATGAGCAGTTCTTC.

The genes are TRBV29-1 and TRBJ1-5, with TRBD1 as a possible D gene (5 bases). The CDR3 contains 13 residues. V was clipped by 7 bases and J by 0 bases, with 10 bases between them. The germline V gene encodes CDR1 SQVTM and CDR2 ANQGSEA. CDR3 residues: CSAQGYSNQPQHF. For the CDR3, the DNA is TGCAGCGCCCAGGGTTATAGCAATCAGCCCCAGCATTTT.

In DNA, the CDR3 is TGTGCCAGCAGCCCCTGGGGCTTCTCTGGAAACACCATATATTTT. This gives the protein CASSPWGFSGNTIYF. The rearrangement joins TRBV13 to TRBJ1-3; tentatively, D is TRBD1 (5 bases). With 5 bases removed from V and 0 bases from J, the gap between germline ends came to 11 bases. The CDR3 is made up of 15 amino acids. Germline V gives CDR1 PRHDT, CDR2 FYEKMQ (reference sequence).

This sequence joins TRBV28 and TRBJ1-2; weak D call: TRBD1 (6 bases). Germline V gene sequence: CDR1 MDHEN, CDR2 SYDVKM. The CDR3 loop spans 12 amino acids. Trimming pared 8 bases from V and 4 bases from J, leaving 11 bases between. Here the CDR3 DNA reads TGTGCCAGCCGGCGGGGGCGCTATGGCTACACCTTC. Translation gives CASRRGRYGYTF.

The chain couples TRBV27 to TRBJ1-1, with D hard to call. In germline, CDR1 is MNHEY, CDR2 SMNVEV (reference sequence). This CDR3 comprises 15 residues. The V gene lost 5 bases and the J gene lost 6 bases, with 19 bases spanning the gap. The CDR3 coding sequence is TGTGCCAGCAGTCCCGGGATCCTAAGGCTCGCTGAAGCTTTCTTT. It encodes CASSPGILRLAEAFF.

The chain carries TRBV19 and TRBJ1-5; no clear D gene. Deletions cut 3 bases from V and 1 base from J, with 16 bases between. The CDR3 is 17 amino acids. Germline V CDR1 and CDR2: LNHDA, SQIVND (reference sequence). For the CDR3, the DNA is TGTGCCAGTAGTATCCGGAAGAGAGGTTACAGCAATCAGCCCCAGCATTTT. Encoded protein: CASSIRKRGYSNQPQHF.

This chain connects TRBV5-1 to TRBJ2-5, with D possibly being TRBD2 (5 bases). V was trimmed by 6 bases and J by 5 bases, leaving 23 bases between them. From germline, CDR1 is SGHRS and CDR2 YFSETQ. The CDR3 length is 16 residues. CDR3 nucleotides: TGCGCCAGCACCCTTTCCGACGGAGCGAGAGGGGAGACCCAGTACTTC. This codes for CASTLSDGARGETQYF.

The rearrangement joins TRBV5-1 to TRBJ1-5; no definite D call. This CDR3 is built from 16 residues. Looked up from germline, CDR1 is SGHRS and CDR2 is YFSETQ. V gave up 3 bases and J gave up 0 bases, with 13 bases separating them. The CDR3 loop is CASSSGREDSNQPQHF. Written as DNA, the CDR3 is TGCGCCAGCAGCTCCGGACGGGAGGATAGCAATCAGCCCCAGCATTTT.

The chain recombines TRBV5-6 with TRBJ2-1; 8 bases fit TRBD1. The CDR3 consists of 12 residues. The V segment lost 4 bases and the J segment 15 bases; nucleotides outside the gene matches: 9. Looked up from germline, CDR1 is SGHDT and CDR2 is YYEEEE. The CDR3 region is CASSRKGTGLFF. The DNA of the CDR3 is TGTGCCAGCAGCCGTAAAGGGACAGGCTTGTTCTTC.

The chain has TRBV30 and TRBJ1-2; D is unresolved. The CDR3 is made up of 13 amino acids. Germline loops: CDR1 GTSNPN, CDR2 SVGIG (reference sequence). Trimming left V 4 bases short and J 8 bases short, with 17 bases between. CDR3: CAWTRGELPGYTF. The CDR3 nucleotides are TGTGCCTGGACCCGAGGAGAACTTCCGGGCTACACCTTC.

This clone has a single count. This sequence joins TRBV5-1 and TRBJ2-1, with TRBD2 identical over 11 bases. The CDR3 is 17 amino acids. V dropped 2 bases and J dropped 7; count of bases not matched to a gene: 11. Germline CDR1 is SGHRS and CDR2 is YFSETQ. CDR3 nucleotides: TGCGCCAGCAGCTTTAGCCCAACTAGCGGGAGTTCGAATGAGCAGTTCTTC. Residues: CASSFSPTSGSSNEQFF.